This TCR beta chain was captured in a study of T cells in Graves' hyperthyroidism and ophthalmopathy. In the study overall: The initial diagnosis was the point when peripheral blood was collected, ahead of any treatment. Study-level points and caveats: Most clonotypes expanded in thyroid above 0.001 were likewise present in blood. Ophthalmopathy was distinguished from stable hyperthyroidism by 13 V-J signatures.

Losses at the gene ends were 5 bases for V and 1 base for J; bases not matched to a gene: 12. CDR1 is MDHEN, CDR2 SYDVKM, per germline. This CDR3 contains 17 residues. A NOSPECS grade of at least 4, a Clinical Activity Score of at least 3 and duration under 3 months were recorded in ophthalmopathy patients. What was amplified from RNA transcripts were TCR beta CDR3 regions. RT-PCR in the first round (using the HTBI primer set) targeted the TCR CDR3. TCRdb independently ran MiXCR on the multiplex PCR reads; one entry per CDR3 protein. The sample has roughly 560,000 distinct CDR3 sequences, 14% to 15% seen once. About this clonotype itself: Its specificity is not known.

The rearrangement links TRBV28 to TRBJ2-7; 9 nucleotides align to TRBD2. The TCR originated in a middle-aged woman with Graves' ophthalmopathy. The sample taken for sequencing was blood. CDR3 sequence (DNA): TGTGCCAGCAGTCCCCTGGTGTCGACTAGCGGATCCTACGAGCAGTACTTC. Translated, it gives CASSPLVSTSGSYEQYF.